Presented here are 10 T cell receptor beta chains from one specimen sequenced in a study of T cell responses to AZD1222 COVID-19 vaccine. Profiling relied on immunoSEQ multiplex PCR, and the TCRdb table lists in-frame clones only, not all of them. The sample yields 150,000 or so clones, roughly nine tenths seen once. Sequences were derived from peripheral blood, sampled 28 days after the second AZD1222 dose. These receptors originate from an adult who received the AZD1222 COVID-19 vaccine.

This sequence joins TRBV28 and TRBJ2-7, with a possible D match to TRBD2 (6 bases). Germline assignment: CDR1 MDHEN and CDR2 SYDVKM. The CDR3 loop spans 13 amino acids. V was pared by 4 bases and J by 0 bases, with 7 bases between. As DNA, the CDR3 is TGTGCCAGCAGTTGGGGAGGCTCCTACGAGCAGTACTTC. Its translation: CASSWGGSYEQYF.

The CDR3 protein is CASRPWTSIQEGQYF. The CDR3 bases are TGTGCCAGCAGACCCTGGACTAGCATCCAAGAAGGCCAGTACTTC. The chain uses TRBV6-5 and TRBJ2-5; 8 nucleotides align to TRBD2. The CDR3 sequence is 15 residues long. After removal of 6 bases from V and 10 bases from J, the junction contained 16 bases not matched to a gene. Germline values: CDR1 MNHEY, CDR2 SVGAGI.

The chain combines TRBV6-4 with TRBJ2-3; D call uncertain. The CDR3 consists of 12 residues. The V end lost 4 bases, the J end lost 3 bases, and 5 bases lay between the germline ends. The V gene's germline CDR1 is MRHNA and CDR2 SNTAGT. The CDR3 here is CASSGGTDTQYF. The CDR3 coding sequence is TGTGCCAGCAGTGGCGGAACAGATACGCAGTATTTT.

V is TRBV3-1 (or the pseudogene TRBV3-2) and J is TRBJ2-1; 7 nucleotides line up with TRBD2. J lost 3 bases, V lost 0 bases, and 2 bases had no gene match. The CDR3 contains 15 residues. CDR1 and CDR2 from the germline V gene are LGHDT and YNNKEL (reference sequence). The CDR3 sequence: CASSQEGDYYNEQFF. The CDR3, as DNA: TGTGCCAGCAGCCAAGAAGGGGACTACTACAATGAGCAGTTCTTC.

The chain couples TRBV13 to TRBJ2-7; possible D gene TRBD2, 6 bases. Germline V CDR1 and CDR2: PRHDT, FYEKMQ (reference sequence). The CDR3 runs to 14 residues. Trimming took 6 bases from V and 7 from J, leaving 19 bases between them. The CDR3 DNA reads TGTGCCAGCAGTCGTGAGCCTAGCCGGGGGGAGCAGTACTTC. Translating it yields CASSREPSRGEQYF.

This chain connects TRBV6-4 to TRBJ1-2; TRBD1 agrees at 7 bases. The length of the CDR3 is 13 residues. V gave up 6 bases and J gave up 4 bases; unmatched junction bases: 5. Germline CDR1 is MRHNA and CDR2 is SNTAGT. The CDR3 is CASSRQGFYGYTF. For the CDR3, the DNA is TGTGCCAGCAGCCGACAGGGATTCTATGGCTACACCTTC.

This clone was recorded a few times. CDR3 region: CAWSVSPTPNTEAFF. The CDR3 coding sequence is TGTGCCTGGAGTGTAAGCCCTACTCCAAACACTGAAGCTTTCTTT. V usage is TRBV30 and J usage is TRBJ1-1; D unresolved. Germline CDR1 GTSNPN, CDR2 SVGIG (reference sequence). The CDR3 spans 15 residues. Trimming cost V 0 bases and J 2 bases, with 13 bases left between them.

The rearrangement links TRBV19 to TRBJ1-5; D uncertain. CDR1 and CDR2 (germline): LNHDA, SQIVND (reference sequence). The CDR3 loop spans 16 amino acids. The V end was cut by 6 bases, the J end by 0 bases, with 15 bases between. The CDR3, as DNA: TGTGCCAGTAGGGATTTTGAAACTTATAGCAATCAGCCCCAGCATTTT. It is translated as CASRDFETYSNQPQHF. Full variable domain (remainder filled in from reference TRBV19 and TRBJ1-5): DGGITQSPKYLFRKEGQNVTLSCEQNLNHDAMYWYRQDPGQGLRLIYYSQIVNDFQKGDIAEGYSVSREKKESFPLTVTSAQKNPTAFYLCASRDFETYSNQPQHFGDGTRLSIL.

This CDR3 is CASSLGTPGRGDTQYF. The CDR3 DNA follows: TGTGCCAGCAGCTTAGGGACCCCTGGGCGTGGAGATACGCAGTATTTT. The chain carries TRBV7-2 and TRBJ2-3; no definite D call. The V end was cut by 1 base, the J end by 5 bases, with 16 bases between. Germline CDR1 reads SGHTA; CDR2 reads FQGNSA. This CDR3 is built from 16 residues. The full variable domain, rest sourced from reference TRBV7-2 and TRBJ2-3, is GAGVSQSPSNKVTEKGKDVELRCDPISGHTALYWYRQSLGQGLEFLIYFQGNSAPDKSGLPSDRFSAERTGGSVSTLTIQRTQQEDSAVYLCASSLGTPGRGDTQYFGPGTRLTVL.

Only one count was recorded for this clone. The CDR3 here is CASSRLAGAPDTQYF. The CDR3 nucleotides are TGTGCCAGCAGCCGACTAGCGGGAGCTCCAGATACGCAGTATTTT. This rearrangement joins TRBV7-8 to TRBJ2-3, with 12 nucleotides matching TRBD2. CDR1 is SGHVS and CDR2 is FQNEAQ in the germline V gene. The CDR3 covers 15 residues. V gave up 5 bases and J gave up 4 bases; unmatched junction bases: 4.